This is a list of T cell receptor beta chains from one sample in a study of shared clonotypes between healthy human individuals. The table came from immunoSEQ multiplex PCR; TCRdb's copy has only in-frame clones and leaves some out. The sample includes about 560,000 clones, around 80% of them seen just once. Sequences were obtained from PBMCs. The receptors come from a woman aged 40 to 50 in good health. Some clones in this sample may be carry-over from other donors' samples. The CDR3 runs from the conserved cysteine through the conserved F or W. Fields, in order: clone size, J gene, D gene, V gene, CDR3 DNA, CDR3 protein. The D gene is left open where the match is weak. Only part of the rows carry a size: once, few, many, or a class if the clone is expanded.

>few|TRBJ2-5|TRBD2|TRBV2
TGTGCCAGCAGTACTAGCGGACAGACCCAGTACTTC
CASSTSGQTQYF
>many|TRBJ2-1|TRBD2|TRBV18
TGTGCCAGCTCAACATCTAGCGGGCCGGTGGGTGAGCAGTTCTTC
CASSTSSGPVGEQFF
>NA|TRBJ2-1|NA|TRBV21-1
TGTGCCAGCAGCAACCCGGGACTAGGAACCTACAATGAGCAGTTCTTC
CASSNPGLGTYNEQFF
>NA|TRBJ1-1|NA|TRBV5-5
TGTGCCAGCAGCTTGTCATACGGGACTGAAGCTTTCTTT
CASSLSYGTEAFF
>NA|TRBJ2-1|TRBD2|TRBV15
TGTGCCACCAGCAGACGGGGACTAGCGGGAGGGTGGAGGTACAATGAGCAGTTCTTC
CATSRRGLAGGWRYNEQFF
>NA|TRBJ2-3|TRBD1|TRBV6-4
TGTGCCAGCAGTTCCGGACAGGGGGCGGATACGCAGTATTTT
CASSSGQGADTQYF
>NA|TRBJ2-1|NA|TRBV6-4
TGTGCCAGCAGTGACTCTGGGGGGACGGGGAATGAGCAGTTCTTC
CASSDSGGTGNEQFF
>once|TRBJ2-3|TRBD1|TRBV9
TGTGCCAGCAGCGCAGGACAGGCCACAGATACGCAGTATTTT
CASSAGQATDTQYF
>NA|TRBJ2-5|NA|TRBV5-4
TGTGCCAGCAGCCCGGGGGTGGTAAAGGCTGCGGGGACCCAGTACTTC
CASSPGVVKAAGTQYF
>NA|TRBJ2-5|TRBD1|TRBV9
TGTGCCAGCAGCGTAGGGATAGGGGGCGAAGTGGAGACCCAGTACTTC
CASSVGIGGEVETQYF